This T cell receptor (beta chain) emerged from a study of blood T cell repertoires in COVID-19. Study at large: The analysed material was cDNA or gDNA that came from T cells, B-cell-depleted T cells, or PBMCs.

In the source study's methods: Amplification from reference gene primers served as the basis for estimated nucleated cell counts. TCRdb keeps only in-frame clones here, not all; method: immunoSEQ multiplex PCR. From that table come the V and J calls and clone size; the DNA was used to work out D and trimming. The sample yields around 78,000 clones, approximately 88% seen once. In this sample, this clone turned up once. CDR1 SGHTA and CDR2 FQGNSA come from the germline V gene. The CDR3 runs 15 residues. V shed 2 bases, J shed 3 bases, and the junction held 3 bases outside the gene matches. The receptor was isolated from a man aged 45-65 years with active COVID-19. The sequenced sample consisted of peripheral blood. This rearrangement joins TRBV7-2 to TRBJ2-3; TRBD2 agrees at 9 bases. The CDR3 nucleotides are TGTGCCAGCAGCTTATCCCTAGCGGGGACAGATACGCAGTATTTT. Protein product: CASSLSLAGTDTQYF.